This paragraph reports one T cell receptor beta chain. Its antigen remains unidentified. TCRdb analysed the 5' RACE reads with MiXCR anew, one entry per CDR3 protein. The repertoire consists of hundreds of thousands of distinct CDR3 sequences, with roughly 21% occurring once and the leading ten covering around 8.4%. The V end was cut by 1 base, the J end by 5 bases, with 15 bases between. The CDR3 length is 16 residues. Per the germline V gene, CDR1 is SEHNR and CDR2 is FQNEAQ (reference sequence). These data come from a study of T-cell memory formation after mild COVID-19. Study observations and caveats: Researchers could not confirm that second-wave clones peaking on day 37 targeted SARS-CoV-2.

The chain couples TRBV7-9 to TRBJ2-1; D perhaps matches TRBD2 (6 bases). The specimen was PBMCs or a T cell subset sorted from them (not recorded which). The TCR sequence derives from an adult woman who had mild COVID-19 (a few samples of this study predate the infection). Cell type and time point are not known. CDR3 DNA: TGTGCCAGCAGCTTAGGATCCGGGACTCCTAACAATGAGCAGTTCTTC. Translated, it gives CASSLGSGTPNNEQFF.